The 18 T cell receptor beta chains presented below share a single source sample, sequenced in a study of identical twins. TCRdb used MiXCR to reprocess the 5' RACE reads, holding one entry per CDR3 protein. The sample has about 340,000 distinct CDR3 sequences, approximately 13% seen once. These same records also appear under a second study, on yellow fever vaccine responses in identical twins.

Sequenced sample: CD8+ T cells sorted from blood. Receptors originate from a woman aged 18-29 years in good health.

This chain uses TRBV29-1 with TRBJ1-3; 7 positions match TRBD1. Germline CDR1 SQVTM, CDR2 ANQGSEA. J was trimmed by 0 bases and V by 4 bases; bases with no gene match: 6. The CDR3 totals 15 residues. The CDR3 loop reads CSVAGTASSGNTIYF. The CDR3, as DNA: TGCAGCGTTGCCGGGACAGCGAGCTCTGGAAACACCATATATTTT. The full variable domain, rest sourced from reference TRBV29-1 and TRBJ1-3, is SAVISQKPSRDICQRGTSLTIQCQVDSQVTMMFWYRQQPGQSLTLIATANQGSEATYESGFVIDKFPISRPNLTFSTLTVSNMSPEDSSIYLCSVAGTASSGNTIYFGEGSWLTVV.

J is TRBJ1-1 and V is TRBV11-3; 9 positions agree with TRBD1. This CDR3 spans 13 amino acids. Trimming at V came to 1 base and at J to 7 bases, leaving 1 base not matched to a gene. From germline, CDR1 is SGHNT and CDR2 YENEEA. Written as DNA, the CDR3 is TGTGCCAGCAGCTTAGGGACAGGGGATGAAGCTTTCTTT. Translating gives CASSLGTGDEAFF.

This chain joins TRBV14 and TRBJ1-2; TRBD1 agrees at 7 bases. The CDR3 runs 18 residues. V lost 0 bases and J lost 1; bases outside the gene matches: 11. In germline, CDR1 is SGHDN, CDR2 FVKESK. CDR3 nucleotides: TGTGCCAGCAGCCAAGAGGGCGACAGGGTAATGATTAACTATGGCTACACCTTC. Translation gives CASSQEGDRVMINYGYTF.

The rearrangement uses TRBV11-2 and TRBJ2-7; 7 bases fit TRBD2. This CDR3 has 13 amino acids. After removal of 5 bases from V and 1 base from J, the junction contained 2 bases not matched to a gene. CDR1 SGHAT and CDR2 FQNNGV come from the germline V gene. The CDR3 nucleotides read TGTGCCAGCAGCGCGGGACTATCCTACGAGCAGTACTTC. Protein product: CASSAGLSYEQYF.

The rearrangement uses TRBV5-5 and TRBJ2-7; 8 positions agree with TRBD2. The V gene end was trimmed by 1 base and the J gene end by 3 bases; junction bases not matched to a gene: 12. The CDR3 runs to 17 residues. Looked up from germline, CDR1 is SGHKS and CDR2 is YYEKEE (reference sequence). The CDR3 region has the DNA TGTGCCAGCAGCTTGTTTTGGATTAGCGGGAAGGGCTACGAGCAGTACTTC. As protein: CASSLFWISGKGYEQYF. Together with reference TRBV5-5 and TRBJ2-7, the CDR3 gives the full variable domain: DAGVTQSPTHLIKTRGQQVTLRCSPISGHKSVSWYQQVLGQGPQFIFQYYEKEERGRGNFPDRFSARQFPNYSSELNVNALLLGDSALYLCASSLFWISGKGYEQYFGPGTRLTVT.

The sample holds a few counts of this clonotype. The chain links TRBV15 to TRBJ2-3; tentatively, D is TRBD2 (5 bases). Germline assignment: CDR1 LNHNV and CDR2 YYDKDF (reference sequence). The CDR3 covers 12 residues. V gave up 6 bases and J gave up 4 bases, with 8 bases separating them. The CDR3 loop is CATREAADTQYF. The DNA of the CDR3 is TGTGCCACCAGGGAAGCGGCAGATACGCAGTATTTT.

This clonotype was picked up many times. V is TRBV5-5 and J is TRBJ1-6; 7 nucleotides match TRBD1. Germline CDR1 and CDR2: SGHKS and YYEKEE (reference sequence). The CDR3 is made up of 15 amino acids. With V trimmed by 5 bases and J by 7 bases, 9 bases remained unmatched. CDR3 in DNA: TGTGCCAGCAGTCCAGACAGGGTGAAAAATTCACCCCTCCACTTT. Translated: CASSPDRVKNSPLHF.

This clonotype has a count of ten or more. J is TRBJ1-2 and V is TRBV4-1; 10 bases fit TRBD1. Germline-derived CDR1 and CDR2 are MGHRA and YSYEKL. The CDR3 loop spans 15 amino acids. V shed 1 base and J 7 bases; nucleotides not matched to a gene: 6. The CDR3 reads CASSQALGQGGGYTF. For the CDR3, the DNA is TGCGCCAGCAGCCAAGCTCTCGGACAGGGGGGTGGCTACACCTTC.

The chain employs TRBV25-1 and TRBJ2-1; 14 bases line up with TRBD2. Germline assignment: CDR1 MGHDK and CDR2 SYGVNS. V shed 3 bases, J shed 8 bases, and the junction held 6 bases outside the gene matches. There are 16 residues in the CDR3. CDR3 protein: CASSDPTSGRADEQFF. CDR3 DNA: TGTGCCAGCAGTGACCCGACTAGCGGGAGGGCCGATGAGCAGTTCTTC.

The chain links TRBV2 to TRBJ2-1; D ambiguous. The CDR3 covers 13 residues. The V gene's germline CDR1 is SNHLY and CDR2 FYNNEI. V gave up 1 base and J gave up 8 bases, with 9 bases separating them. In DNA form, the CDR3 reads TGTGCCAGCAGTGAAGGGCCAGCCGATGAGCAGTTCTTC. It specifies CASSEGPADEQFF. Together with reference TRBV2 and TRBJ2-1, the CDR3 gives the full variable domain: EPEVTQTPSHQVTQMGQEVILRCVPISNHLYFYWYRQILGQKVEFLVSFYNNEISEKSEIFDDQFSVERPDGSNFTLKIRSTKLEDSAMYFCASSEGPADEQFFGPGTRLTVL.

The chain combines TRBV6-1 with TRBJ2-2; possibly TRBD1 or TRBD2 for D (5 bases each). Between the trimmed V and J ends, which lost 7 bases and 4 bases, there was a span of 25 bases. Germline loops: CDR1 MNHNS, CDR2 SASEGT. The CDR3 consists of 18 residues. CDR3 in amino acids: CASNGIGDLTKSTGELFF. The CDR3 nucleotides are TGTGCCAGCAATGGTATTGGGGACCTCACGAAGTCCACCGGGGAGCTGTTTTTT.

The chain recombines TRBV20-1 with TRBJ2-1, with 8 bases that match TRBD2. Germline CDR1 is DFQATT and CDR2 is SNEGSKA (reference sequence). This CDR3 is 14 amino acids long. After removal of 1 base from V and 8 bases from J, the junction contained 7 bases not matched to a gene. In DNA, the CDR3 is TGCAGTGCTAGAGTTGGCCGGGGGGGGTATGAGCAGTTCTTC. Amino acid sequence: CSARVGRGGYEQFF.

The V call is TRBV27, the J call TRBJ2-7; no reliable D call. This CDR3 spans 14 amino acids. Germline V CDR1 and CDR2: MNHEY, SMNVEV (reference sequence). V lost 0 bases, J lost 2 bases, and 8 bases lay in between. CDR3 residues: CASSLSARTYEQYF. DNA for the CDR3: TGTGCCAGCAGTTTATCGGCTAGAACCTACGAGCAGTACTTC.

This rearrangement joins TRBV7-9 to TRBJ2-7; D possibly uses TRBD1 or TRBD2 (6 bases each). CDR1 is SEHNR and CDR2 is FQNEAQ in the germline V gene (reference sequence). The CDR3 contains 17 residues. V lost 0 bases, J lost 0 bases, and 15 bases lay in between. The CDR3: CASSLAYGGQLSYEQYF. CDR3 coding DNA: TGTGCCAGCAGCTTAGCCTATGGGGGGCAGCTCTCCTACGAGCAGTACTTC.

There are many counts of this clonotype. J is TRBJ2-7 and V is TRBV11-2, with no clear D. CDR1 is SGHAT, CDR2 FQNNGV, per germline. The CDR3 contains 13 residues. Trimming took 1 base from V and 0 from J, leaving 4 bases between them. CDR3 residues: CASSLVASYEQYF. The CDR3, as DNA: TGTGCCAGCAGCTTAGTCGCCTCCTACGAGCAGTACTTC.

This clonotype was seen a few times. The gene calls are TRBV5-6 and TRBJ2-5; TRBD2 is a possible D gene (6 bases). Germline loops: CDR1 SGHDT, CDR2 YYEEEE. This CDR3 comprises 15 residues. V gave up 4 bases and J gave up 3 bases, with 16 bases separating them. The CDR3 reads CASSRTGLVKETQYF. CDR3 DNA: TGTGCCAGCAGCAGAACGGGACTTGTGAAAGAGACCCAGTACTTC.

This CDR3 reads CASSLQPLAGADEQYF. CDR3 nucleotide sequence: TGTGCCAGCAGCTTACAACCACTAGCGGGAGCCGACGAGCAGTACTTC. The chain uses TRBV7-9 and TRBJ2-7, with TRBD2 matching over 11 bases. V was clipped by 2 bases and J by 5 bases; unmatched bases: 8. Germline CDR1 reads SEHNR; CDR2 reads FQNEAQ (reference sequence). There are 16 residues in the CDR3.

The rearrangement uses TRBV6-1 and TRBJ1-2; D is ambiguous. This CDR3 comprises 14 residues. The germline V gene has CDR1 MNHNS and CDR2 SASEGT. V lost 8 bases, J lost 6 bases, and 19 bases lay in between. The CDR3 DNA follows: TGTGCCAGCTCTCAAACGAGTTTTACCGATGGCTACACCTTC. Residues: CASSQTSFTDGYTF.